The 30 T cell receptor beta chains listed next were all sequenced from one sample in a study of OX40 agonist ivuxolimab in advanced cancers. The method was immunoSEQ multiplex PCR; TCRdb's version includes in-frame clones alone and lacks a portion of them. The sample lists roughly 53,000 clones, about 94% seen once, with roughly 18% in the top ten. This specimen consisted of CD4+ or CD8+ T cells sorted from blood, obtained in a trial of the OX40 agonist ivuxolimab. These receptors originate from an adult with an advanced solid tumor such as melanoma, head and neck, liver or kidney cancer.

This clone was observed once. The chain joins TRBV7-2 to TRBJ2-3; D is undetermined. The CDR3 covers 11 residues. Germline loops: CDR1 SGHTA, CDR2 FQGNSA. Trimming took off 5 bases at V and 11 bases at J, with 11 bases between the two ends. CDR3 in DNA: TGTGCCAGCAGCCCCCGCCTCAGGCAGTATTTT. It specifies CASSPRLRQYF.

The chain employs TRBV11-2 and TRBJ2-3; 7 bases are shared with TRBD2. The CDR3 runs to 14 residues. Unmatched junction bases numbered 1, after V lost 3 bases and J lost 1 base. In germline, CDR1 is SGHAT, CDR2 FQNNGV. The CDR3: CASSFAGGTDTQYF. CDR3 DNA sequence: TGTGCCAGCAGCTTCGCGGGAGGCACAGATACGCAGTATTTT.

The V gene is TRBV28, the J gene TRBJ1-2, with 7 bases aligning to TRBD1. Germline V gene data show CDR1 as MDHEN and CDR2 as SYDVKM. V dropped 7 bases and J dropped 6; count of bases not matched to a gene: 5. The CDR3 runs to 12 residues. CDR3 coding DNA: TGTGCCAGCAAAATAGGGGGCAATGGCTACACCTTC. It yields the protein CASKIGGNGYTF.

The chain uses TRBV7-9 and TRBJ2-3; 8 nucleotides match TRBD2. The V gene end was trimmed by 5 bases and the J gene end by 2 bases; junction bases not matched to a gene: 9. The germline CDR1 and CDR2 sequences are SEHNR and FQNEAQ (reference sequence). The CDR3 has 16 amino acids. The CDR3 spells CASSSTVSGITDTQYF. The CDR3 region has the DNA TGTGCCAGCAGCAGCACCGTTAGCGGGATCACAGATACGCAGTATTTT.

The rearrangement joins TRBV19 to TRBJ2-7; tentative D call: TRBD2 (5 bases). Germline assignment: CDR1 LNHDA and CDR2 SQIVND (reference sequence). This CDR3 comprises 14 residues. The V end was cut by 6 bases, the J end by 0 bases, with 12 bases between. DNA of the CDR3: TGTGCCAGTAGACCAGAGAGGGCCTCCTACGAGCAGTACTTC. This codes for CASRPERASYEQYF.

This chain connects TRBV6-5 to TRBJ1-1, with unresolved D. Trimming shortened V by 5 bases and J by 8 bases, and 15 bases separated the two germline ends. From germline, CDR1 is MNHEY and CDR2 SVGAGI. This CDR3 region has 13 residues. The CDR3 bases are TGTGCCAGCAGTCCCGCCACCGGTACGGAAGCTTTCTTT. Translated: CASSPATGTEAFF.

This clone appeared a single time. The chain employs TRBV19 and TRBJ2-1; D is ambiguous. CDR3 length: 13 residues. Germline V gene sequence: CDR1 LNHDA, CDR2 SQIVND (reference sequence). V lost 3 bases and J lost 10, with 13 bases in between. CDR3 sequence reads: CASSISPAGEQFF. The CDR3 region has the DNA TGTGCCAGTAGTATTTCCCCGGCAGGCGAGCAGTTCTTC. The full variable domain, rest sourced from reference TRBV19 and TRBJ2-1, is DGGITQSPKYLFRKEGQNVTLSCEQNLNHDAMYWYRQDPGQGLRLIYYSQIVNDFQKGDIAEGYSVSREKKESFPLTVTSAQKNPTAFYLCASSISPAGEQFFGPGTRLTVL.

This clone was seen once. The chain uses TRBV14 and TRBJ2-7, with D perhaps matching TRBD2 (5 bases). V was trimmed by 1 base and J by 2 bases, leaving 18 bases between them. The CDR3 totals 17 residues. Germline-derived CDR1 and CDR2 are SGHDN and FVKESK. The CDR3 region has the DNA TGTGCCAGCAGCCAAGTGGGTCAGGCGGGCCCCACCTACGAGCAGTACTTC. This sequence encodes CASSQVGQAGPTYEQYF.

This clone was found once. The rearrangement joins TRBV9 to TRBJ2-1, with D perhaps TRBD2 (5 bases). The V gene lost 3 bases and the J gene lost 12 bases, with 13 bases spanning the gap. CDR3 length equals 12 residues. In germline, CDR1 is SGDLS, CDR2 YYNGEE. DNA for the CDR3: TGTGCCAGCAGCGGAGCGACTATAGGGCAGTTCTTC. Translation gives CASSGATIGQFF. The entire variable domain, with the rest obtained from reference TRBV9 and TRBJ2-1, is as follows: DSGVTQTPKHLITATGQRVTLRCSPRSGDLSVYWYQQSLDQGLQFLIQYYNGEERAKGNILERFSAQQFPDLHSELNLSSLELGDSALYFCASSGATIGQFFGPGTRLTVL.

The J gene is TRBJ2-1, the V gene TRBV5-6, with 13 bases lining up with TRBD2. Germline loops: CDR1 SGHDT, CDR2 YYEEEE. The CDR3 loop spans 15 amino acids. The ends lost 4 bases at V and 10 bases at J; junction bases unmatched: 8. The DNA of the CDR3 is TGTGCCAGCAGCCCAGGACTAGCGGGAGCCTTGGAGCAGTTCTTC. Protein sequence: CASSPGLAGALEQFF.

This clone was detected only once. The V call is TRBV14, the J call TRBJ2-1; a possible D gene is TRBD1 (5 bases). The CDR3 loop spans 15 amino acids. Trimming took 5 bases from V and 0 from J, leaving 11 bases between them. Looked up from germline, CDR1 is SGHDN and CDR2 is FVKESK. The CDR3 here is CASSSQESSYNEQFF. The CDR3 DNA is TGTGCCAGCAGCTCACAGGAGAGCTCCTACAATGAGCAGTTCTTC.

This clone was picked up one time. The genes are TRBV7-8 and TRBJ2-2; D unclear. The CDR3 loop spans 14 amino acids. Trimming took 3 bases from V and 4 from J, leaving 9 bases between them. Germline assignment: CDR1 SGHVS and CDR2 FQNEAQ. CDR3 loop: CASSFVSGTGELFF. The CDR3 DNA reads TGTGCCAGCAGCTTTGTTTCGGGCACCGGGGAGCTGTTTTTT.

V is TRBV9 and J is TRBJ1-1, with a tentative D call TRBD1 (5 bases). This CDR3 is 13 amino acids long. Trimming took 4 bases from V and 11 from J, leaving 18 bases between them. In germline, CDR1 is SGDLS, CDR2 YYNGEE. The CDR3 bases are TGTGCCAGCAGCACGGGGGGGAGGAGTGAGGCTTTCTTT. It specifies CASSTGGRSEAFF.

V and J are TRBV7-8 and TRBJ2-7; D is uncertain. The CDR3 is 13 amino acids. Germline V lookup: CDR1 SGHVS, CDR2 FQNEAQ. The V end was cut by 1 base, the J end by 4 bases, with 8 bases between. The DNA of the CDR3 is TGTGCCAGCAGCTTAGGTGGTGGGTACGAGCAGTACTTC. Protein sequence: CASSLGGGYEQYF. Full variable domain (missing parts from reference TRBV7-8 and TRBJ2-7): GAGVSQSPRYKVAKRGQDVALRCDPISGHVSLFWYQQALGQGPEFLTYFQNEAQLDKSGLPSDRFFAERPEGSVSTLKIQRTQQEDSAVYLCASSLGGGYEQYFGPGTRLTVT.

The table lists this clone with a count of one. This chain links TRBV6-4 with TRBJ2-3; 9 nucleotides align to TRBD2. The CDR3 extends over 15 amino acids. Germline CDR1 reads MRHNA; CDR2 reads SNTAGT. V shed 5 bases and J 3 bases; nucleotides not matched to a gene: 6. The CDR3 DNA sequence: TGTGCCAGCAGTTTTAGCGGGAGATGGACAGATACGCAGTATTTT. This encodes CASSFSGRWTDTQYF.

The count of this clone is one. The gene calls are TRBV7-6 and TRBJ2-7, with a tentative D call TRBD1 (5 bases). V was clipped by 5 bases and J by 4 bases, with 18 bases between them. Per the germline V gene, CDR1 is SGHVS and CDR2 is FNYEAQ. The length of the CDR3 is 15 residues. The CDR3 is CASSPAGQGSYEQYF. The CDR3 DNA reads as TGTGCCAGCAGCCCGGCTGGGCAGGGATCGTACGAGCAGTACTTC.

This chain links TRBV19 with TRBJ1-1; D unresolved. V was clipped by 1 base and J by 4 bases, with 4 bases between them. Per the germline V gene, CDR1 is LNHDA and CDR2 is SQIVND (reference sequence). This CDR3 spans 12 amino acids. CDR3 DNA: TGTGCCAGTAGTATAGGGTCCACTGAAGCTTTCTTT. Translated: CASSIGSTEAFF.

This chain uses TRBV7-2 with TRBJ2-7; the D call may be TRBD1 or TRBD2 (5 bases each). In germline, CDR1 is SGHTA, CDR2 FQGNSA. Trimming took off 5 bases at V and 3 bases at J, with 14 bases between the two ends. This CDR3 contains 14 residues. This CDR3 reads CASSPAGGYYEQYF. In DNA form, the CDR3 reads TGTGCCAGCAGCCCCGCTGGGGGTTACTACGAGCAGTACTTC. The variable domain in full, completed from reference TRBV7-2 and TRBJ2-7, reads GAGVSQSPSNKVTEKGKDVELRCDPISGHTALYWYRQSLGQGLEFLIYFQGNSAPDKSGLPSDRFSAERTGGSVSTLTIQRTQQEDSAVYLCASSPAGGYYEQYFGPGTRLTVT.

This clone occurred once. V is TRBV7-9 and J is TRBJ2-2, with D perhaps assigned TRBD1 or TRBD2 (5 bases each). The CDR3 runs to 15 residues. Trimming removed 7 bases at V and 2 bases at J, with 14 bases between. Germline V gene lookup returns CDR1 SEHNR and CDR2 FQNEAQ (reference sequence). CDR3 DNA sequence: TGTGCCAGCATGGGGGATGCCTTTAACACCGGGGAGCTGTTTTTT. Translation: CASMGDAFNTGELFF.

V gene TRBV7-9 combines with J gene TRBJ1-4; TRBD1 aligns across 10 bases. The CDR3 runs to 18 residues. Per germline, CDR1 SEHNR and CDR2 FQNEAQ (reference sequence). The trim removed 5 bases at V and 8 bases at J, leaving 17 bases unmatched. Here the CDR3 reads CASSDDRGLAVGKEKLFF. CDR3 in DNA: TGTGCCAGCAGCGACGACAGGGGGCTAGCGGTGGGGAAAGAAAAACTGTTTTTT.

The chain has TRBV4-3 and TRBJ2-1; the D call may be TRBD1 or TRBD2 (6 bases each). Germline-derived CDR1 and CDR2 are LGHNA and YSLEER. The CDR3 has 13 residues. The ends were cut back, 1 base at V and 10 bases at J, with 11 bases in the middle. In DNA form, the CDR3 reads TGCGCCAGCAGCCAAGGGGAAGGGGGGGAGCAGTTCTTC. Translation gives CASSQGEGGEQFF.

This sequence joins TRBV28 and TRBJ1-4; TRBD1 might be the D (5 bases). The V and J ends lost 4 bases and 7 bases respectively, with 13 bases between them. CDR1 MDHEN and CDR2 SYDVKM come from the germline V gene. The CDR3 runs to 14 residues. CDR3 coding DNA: TGTGCCAGCAGTTACAAGGGGTTTACTGAAAAACTGTTTTTT. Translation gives CASSYKGFTEKLFF.

CDR3 coding DNA: TGTGCCAGCAGCCCCCCGTTCGGGATGAGTGGGTTTGGGAAGTTCTTC. Amino acid sequence: CASSPPFGMSGFGKFF. The V and J genes are TRBV11-2 and TRBJ2-1; weak D call: TRBD2 (5 bases). This CDR3 is 16 amino acids long. Germline-derived CDR1 and CDR2 are SGHAT and FQNNGV. Trimming removed 5 bases from V and 14 bases from J, with 28 bases in between.

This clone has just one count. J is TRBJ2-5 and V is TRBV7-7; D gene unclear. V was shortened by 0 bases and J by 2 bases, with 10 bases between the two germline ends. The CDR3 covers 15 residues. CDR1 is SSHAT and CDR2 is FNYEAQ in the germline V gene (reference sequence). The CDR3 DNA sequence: TGTGCCAGCAGCTTAGCGAAGGCCACTCAAGAGACCCAGTACTTC. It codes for CASSLAKATQETQYF.

CDR3 sequence reads: CASSSPSGRLYNEQFF. CDR3 coding DNA: TGTGCCAGCAGCTCCCCTAGCGGGAGGCTCTACAATGAGCAGTTCTTC. V is TRBV9 and J is TRBJ2-1; 11 nucleotides agree with TRBD2. Germline V CDR1 and CDR2: SGDLS, YYNGEE. The CDR3 contains 16 residues. Unmatched junction bases numbered 6, after V lost 4 bases and J lost 3 bases.

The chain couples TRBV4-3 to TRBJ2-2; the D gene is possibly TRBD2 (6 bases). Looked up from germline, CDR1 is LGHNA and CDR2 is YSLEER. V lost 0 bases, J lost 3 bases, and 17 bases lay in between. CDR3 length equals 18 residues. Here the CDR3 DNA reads TGCGCCAGCAGCCAAGACCGACTGGCGGGACCCTACACCGGGGAGCTGTTTTTT. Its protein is CASSQDRLAGPYTGELFF.

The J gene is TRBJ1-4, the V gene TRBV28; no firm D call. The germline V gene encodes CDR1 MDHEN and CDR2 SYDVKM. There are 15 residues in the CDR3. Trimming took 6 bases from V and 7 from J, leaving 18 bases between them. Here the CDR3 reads CASRVRELNGEKLFF. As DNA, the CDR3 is TGTGCCAGCAGAGTTAGGGAGCTAAATGGTGAAAAACTGTTTTTT. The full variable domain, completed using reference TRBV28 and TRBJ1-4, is DVKVTQSSRYLVKRTGEKVFLECVQDMDHENMFWYRQDPGLGLRLIYFSYDVKMKEKGDIPEGYSVSREKKERFSLILESASTNQTSMYLCASRVRELNGEKLFFGSGTQLSVL.

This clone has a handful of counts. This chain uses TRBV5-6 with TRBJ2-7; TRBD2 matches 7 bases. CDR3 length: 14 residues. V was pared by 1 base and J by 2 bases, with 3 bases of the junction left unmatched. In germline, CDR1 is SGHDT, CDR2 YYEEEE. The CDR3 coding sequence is TGTGCCAGCAGCTTGCCCAGCGGGACCTACGAGCAGTACTTC. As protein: CASSLPSGTYEQYF.

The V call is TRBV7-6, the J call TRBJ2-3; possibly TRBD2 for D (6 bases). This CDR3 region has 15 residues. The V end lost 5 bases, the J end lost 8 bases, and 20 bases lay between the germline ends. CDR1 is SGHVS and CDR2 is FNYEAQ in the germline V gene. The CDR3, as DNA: TGTGCCAGCAGCGCACCCGAGGAGGGGTCGGGTACGCAGTATTTT. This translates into CASSAPEEGSGTQYF. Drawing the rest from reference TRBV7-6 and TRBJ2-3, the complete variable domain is GAGVSQSPRYKVTKRGQDVALRCDPISGHVSLYWYRQALGQGPEFLTYFNYEAQQDKSGLPNDRFSAERPEGSISTLTIQRTEQRDSAMYRCASSAPEEGSGTQYFGPGTRLTVL.

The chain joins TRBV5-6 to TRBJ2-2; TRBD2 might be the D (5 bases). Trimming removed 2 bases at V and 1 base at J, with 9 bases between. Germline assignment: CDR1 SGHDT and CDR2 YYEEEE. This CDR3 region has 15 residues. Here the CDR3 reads CASSFKLENTGELFF. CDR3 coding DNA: TGTGCCAGCAGCTTTAAACTAGAGAACACCGGGGAGCTGTTTTTT.